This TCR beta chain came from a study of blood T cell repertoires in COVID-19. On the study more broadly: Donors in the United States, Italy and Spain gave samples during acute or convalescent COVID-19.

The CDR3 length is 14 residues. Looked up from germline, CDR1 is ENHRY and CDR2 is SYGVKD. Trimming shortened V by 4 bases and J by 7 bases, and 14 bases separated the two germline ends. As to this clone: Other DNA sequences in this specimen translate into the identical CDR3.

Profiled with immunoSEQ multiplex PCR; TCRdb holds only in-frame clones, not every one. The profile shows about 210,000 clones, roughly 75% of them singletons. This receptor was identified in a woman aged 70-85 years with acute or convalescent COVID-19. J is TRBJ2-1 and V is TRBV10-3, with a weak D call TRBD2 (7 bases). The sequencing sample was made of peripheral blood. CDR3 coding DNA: TGTGCCATCAGTGGGGGGGGGCCGTATAATGAGCAGTTCTTC. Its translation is CAISGGGPYNEQFF.